This T cell receptor beta chain originates from a study of T cells in localized non-small cell lung cancer. Only in-frame clones appear in the TCRdb table, and some are missing; sequencing was by immunoSEQ multiplex PCR. The sample has 30,000 to 35,000 clones, roughly 90% seen once. Comments on this clone: Its antigen is undetermined.

The trim removed 5 bases at V and 3 bases at J, leaving 7 bases unmatched. The CDR3 sequence is 15 residues long. CDR1 and CDR2 from the germline V gene are LNHDA and SQIVND (reference sequence). General study points: Heterogeneity is still possible, as just one tumor region was sequenced. Highest T cell clonality was seen in uninvolved adjacent lung, surpassing that measured in tumor.

The sample consisted of peripheral blood, taken before any cancer treatment. This TCR came from a woman aged 35 to 70 with stage I lung adenocarcinoma. This chain links TRBV19 with TRBJ1-2, with 9 nucleotides matching TRBD1. CDR3 amino acids: CASSAKGQGDYGYTF. The DNA for the CDR3 is TGTGCCAGTAGTGCCAAGGGACAGGGAGACTATGGCTACACCTTC.